This T cell receptor (beta chain) is from a study of PD-1 blockade in classical Hodgkin lymphoma. Comments on this clone: Its cognate antigen is unknown.

From germline, CDR1 is MNHEY and CDR2 SVGAGI. The CDR3 contains 13 residues. The V end was cut by 2 bases, the J end by 6 bases, with 8 bases between. Using immunoSEQ multiplex PCR, the repertoire was profiled, and TCRdb retains in-frame clones only, with some absent. The table lists about 21,000 clones, about 94% of them singletons. This sample's time point: newly diagnosed, previously untreated cHL patient sample. Comparison relied on PBMCs that came from newly diagnosed, untreated classical Hodgkin lymphoma. Study-wide results and caveats: Reports indicated that newly diagnosed patients had lower baseline TCR diversity than healthy donors did. The authors have not defined what causes the repertoire differences, possibly disease activity or prior therapy.

The origin of this receptor is a human donor with classical Hodgkin lymphoma. The rearrangement links TRBV6-5 to TRBJ1-5; tentatively, D is TRBD1 (5 bases). The sample comprised peripheral blood mononuclear cells (PBMCs). CDR3: CASSYGRGQPQHF. The CDR3 coding sequence is TGTGCCAGCAGTTACGGTAGGGGTCAGCCCCAGCATTTT.